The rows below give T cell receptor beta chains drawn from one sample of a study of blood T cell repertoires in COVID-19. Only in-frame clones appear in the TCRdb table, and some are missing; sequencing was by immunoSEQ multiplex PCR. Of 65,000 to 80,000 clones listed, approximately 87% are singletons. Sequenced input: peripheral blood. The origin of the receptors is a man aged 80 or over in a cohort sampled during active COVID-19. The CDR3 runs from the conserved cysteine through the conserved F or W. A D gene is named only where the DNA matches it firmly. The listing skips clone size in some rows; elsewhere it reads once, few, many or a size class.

CDR3 DNA: TGCGCCAGCAGCCCCCTTTTGTCCGGGGAGCTGTTTTTT
CDR3 protein: CASSPLLSGELFF
J gene: TRBJ2-2
D gene: -
clone size: -
V gene: TRBV5-1

CDR3 DNA: TGTGCCATCAGTGAGTCCACAGGATCAGCCGGGGAGCTGTTTTTT
CDR3 protein: CAISESTGSAGELFF
J gene: TRBJ2-2
D gene: -
clone size: -
V gene: TRBV10-3

CDR3 DNA: TGTGCCAGCAGCTGGTTAGCGGGCCCCCGGGATACGCAGTATTTT
CDR3 protein: CASSWLAGPRDTQYF
J gene: TRBJ2-3
D gene: TRBD2
clone size: -
V gene: TRBV5-5

CDR3 DNA: TGTGTCAGAAGCTTAGTAACGGGTGAGAACAATCAGCCCCAGCATTTT
CDR3 protein: CVRSLVTGENNQPQHF
J gene: TRBJ1-5
D gene: -
clone size: -
V gene: TRBV7-5

CDR3 DNA: TGTGCCATCAGTGTTGAACAGGGGGCGCAGTTAAACACCTTC
CDR3 protein: CAISVEQGAQLNTF
J gene: TRBJ1-2
D gene: TRBD1
clone size: -
V gene: TRBV10-3

CDR3 DNA: TGCAGCGTAGCCGGTTCAACAGGTTCACCCCTCCACTTT
CDR3 protein: CSVAGSTGSPLHF
J gene: TRBJ1-6
D gene: -
clone size: -
V gene: TRBV29-1

CDR3 DNA: TGTGCCATCAGTGAGCCTCCTGGCCAGCCCCAGCATTTT
CDR3 protein: CAISEPPGQPQHF
J gene: TRBJ1-5
D gene: -
clone size: -
V gene: TRBV10-3

CDR3 DNA: TGTGCCAGCAGTCAAGCCTCACGCCAAGAGACCCAGTACTTC
CDR3 protein: CASSQASRQETQYF
J gene: TRBJ2-5
D gene: -
clone size: -
V gene: TRBV28

CDR3 DNA: TGCGCCAGCAGCCGCCGGGACAGGGAGTACGATACGCAGTATTTT
CDR3 protein: CASSRRDREYDTQYF
J gene: TRBJ2-3
D gene: TRBD1
clone size: -
V gene: TRBV5-1

CDR3 DNA: TGTGCCAGCTCACCACGACAGGGGACGAACACCGGGGAGCTGTTTTTT
CDR3 protein: CASSPRQGTNTGELFF
J gene: TRBJ2-2
D gene: TRBD1
clone size: -
V gene: TRBV18

CDR3 DNA: TGTGCCAGCAGCCCGACAGGGGGCGCGGGCCGGCAGTATGGCTACACCTTC
CDR3 protein: CASSPTGGAGRQYGYTF
J gene: TRBJ1-2
D gene: TRBD1
clone size: -
V gene: TRBV5-4

CDR3 DNA: TGTGCCAGCAGCCAAGATCTAAGGGGACAGTACTTC
CDR3 protein: CASSQDLRGQYF
J gene: TRBJ2-7
D gene: -
clone size: -
V gene: TRBV4-2

CDR3 DNA: TGTGCCAGCAGCATTGACAGGGGGCTGGTACAAGAGACCCAGTACTTC
CDR3 protein: CASSIDRGLVQETQYF
J gene: TRBJ2-5
D gene: TRBD1
clone size: -
V gene: TRBV9

CDR3 DNA: TGTGCCAGCAGCCCACGAGAGACGGCGAGGGGGAAACTGTTTTTT
CDR3 protein: CASSPRETARGKLFF
J gene: TRBJ1-4
D gene: -
clone size: -
V gene: TRBV3-1/TRBV3-2

CDR3 DNA: TGCGCCAGCAGCCCCCAGGAGCGGGGAGACAATGAGCAGTTCTTC
CDR3 protein: CASSPQERGDNEQFF
J gene: TRBJ2-1
D gene: TRBD2
clone size: -
V gene: TRBV4-1

CDR3 DNA: TGTGCCAGTAGTCTCACCCCGGGAAAAGCTCTCTCTGGAAACACCATATATTTT
CDR3 protein: CASSLTPGKALSGNTIYF
J gene: TRBJ1-3
D gene: -
clone size: -
V gene: TRBV19

CDR3 DNA: TGTGCCATCAGTGACCTCGCCGGTGCCGTGGAGACCCAGTACTTC
CDR3 protein: CAISDLAGAVETQYF
J gene: TRBJ2-5
D gene: -
clone size: -
V gene: TRBV10-3

CDR3 DNA: TGCGCCAGCAGCCAAGATCTTCAGGGGCGGACCGGGGAGCTGTTTTTT
CDR3 protein: CASSQDLQGRTGELFF
J gene: TRBJ2-2
D gene: -
clone size: -
V gene: TRBV4-3

CDR3 DNA: TGTGCCAGCTCGGCCGAACTAGTTTCTCGGGAAAAACTGTTTTTT
CDR3 protein: CASSAELVSREKLFF
J gene: TRBJ1-4
D gene: -
clone size: few
V gene: TRBV18

CDR3 DNA: TGTGCCAGCAGCCCTCGACAGGGGGCGCAGGATTGGGTCTATGGCTACACCTTC
CDR3 protein: CASSPRQGAQDWVYGYTF
J gene: TRBJ1-2
D gene: TRBD1
clone size: -
V gene: TRBV6-2/TRBV6-3

CDR3 DNA: TGTGCCAGCAGCGTAGCGGGACACCTCGAAAGCACAGATACGCAGTATTTT
CDR3 protein: CASSVAGHLESTDTQYF
J gene: TRBJ2-3
D gene: -
clone size: -
V gene: TRBV9

CDR3 DNA: TGTGCCAGCAGTTTAAGGGGAAGCCAGCCCCAGCATTTT
CDR3 protein: CASSLRGSQPQHF
J gene: TRBJ1-5
D gene: -
clone size: few
V gene: TRBV12-3/TRBV12-4

CDR3 DNA: TGTGCCAGCAGGCAGGGGGCGGATGGCTACACCTTC
CDR3 protein: CASRQGADGYTF
J gene: TRBJ1-2
D gene: TRBD1
clone size: many
V gene: TRBV2

CDR3 DNA: TGTGCCAGCAGTGATCTCAGGGGGCTCGGGGAGACCCAGTACTTC
CDR3 protein: CASSDLRGLGETQYF
J gene: TRBJ2-5
D gene: TRBD1
clone size: -
V gene: TRBV2

CDR3 DNA: TGTGCCAGCTCACCACCGAGCATGAACACTGAAGCTTTCTTT
CDR3 protein: CASSPPSMNTEAFF
J gene: TRBJ1-1
D gene: -
clone size: -
V gene: TRBV18

CDR3 DNA: TGCGCCAGCAGCCCCCCCCTATCGGACAATGAGCAGTTCTTC
CDR3 protein: CASSPPLSDNEQFF
J gene: TRBJ2-1
D gene: -
clone size: -
V gene: TRBV5-1

CDR3 DNA: TGTGCCAGCAGCGGGGACAGTAGAAATCAGCCCCAGCATTTT
CDR3 protein: CASSGDSRNQPQHF
J gene: TRBJ1-5
D gene: TRBD1
clone size: -
V gene: TRBV9